The subject of this entry is one T cell receptor beta chain. Trimming at V came to 6 bases and at J to 2 bases, leaving 2 bases not matched to a gene. The CDR3 covers 14 residues. In germline, CDR1 is ENHRY, CDR2 SYGVKD. The data originate from a study of blood T cell repertoires in COVID-19. Here immunoSEQ multiplex PCR was the method, and the copy in TCRdb shows in-frame clones only, minus some. Seen here are roughly 260,000 clones, roughly 90% observed once, and the top ten hold just over 2.5%. Sequencing was done on a sample of PBMCs or T cells enriched from blood (not recorded which). The chain carries TRBV10-3 and TRBJ1-1; TRBD1 agrees at 11 bases. The TCR was taken from a woman aged 25 to 45 with acute COVID-19. The chain's CDR3 is CAISGQGANTEAFF. Written as DNA, the CDR3 is TGTGCCATCAGCGGACAGGGGGCTAACACTGAAGCTTTCTTT.